The 20 T cell receptor beta chains below were found in one sample sequenced in a study of OX40 agonist ivuxolimab in advanced cancers. TCRdb's copy holds only in-frame clones and misses some; the assay was immunoSEQ multiplex PCR. The data show about 74,000 clones, around 82% seen once. This sample comprised CD4+ or CD8+ T cells sorted from blood, obtained in a trial of the OX40 agonist ivuxolimab. These receptors originate from an adult with an advanced solid tumor such as melanoma, head and neck, liver or kidney cancer.

This chain links TRBV28 with TRBJ1-2, with TRBD1 as a possible D gene (5 bases). This CDR3 region has 19 residues. V lost 3 bases and J lost 5, with 28 bases in between. Looked up from germline, CDR1 is MDHEN and CDR2 is SYDVKM. In nucleotides, the CDR3 is TGTGCCAGCAGTTTGACCCTGGGATCGTCCGGACAATTCCCTTATGGCTACACCTTC. It specifies CASSLTLGSSGQFPYGYTF.

This chain links TRBV21-1 with TRBJ2-7; no check of the table's D call, TRBD1, against the DNA was made. TRBV21-1 has pseudogene status. This CDR3 has 16 amino acids. The CDR3 spells CASSKRDRRETYEQYF. The DNA for the CDR3 is TGTGCCAGCAGCAAACGGGACAGGAGAGAAACCTACGAGCAGTACTTC.

The chain combines TRBV28 with TRBJ1-1; D is uncertain. The CDR3 runs to 12 residues. V was pared by 4 bases and J by 7 bases, with 10 bases between. Germline CDR1 MDHEN, CDR2 SYDVKM. CDR3 region: CASSSWTVEAFF. CDR3 coding DNA: TGTGCCAGCAGTTCATGGACGGTTGAAGCTTTCTTT.

This clone was counted only a few times. The chain recombines TRBV11-3 with TRBJ2-7; D perhaps matches TRBD1 (5 bases). This CDR3 is 12 amino acids long. V was clipped by 11 bases and J by 2 bases, with 13 bases between them. Germline CDR1 and CDR2: SGHNT and YENEEA. The CDR3, as DNA: TGTGCCCTTAAGGACACCACCTACGAGCAGTACTTC. It is translated as CALKDTTYEQYF.

This chain uses TRBV29-1 with TRBJ2-2; TRBD2 agrees at 10 bases. Germline V gene sequence: CDR1 SQVTM, CDR2 ANQGSEA. V trimming: 8 bases; J trimming: 4 bases; junction bases outside the gene matches: 7. This CDR3 spans 14 amino acids. The CDR3 DNA sequence: TGCAGCATCCGAGCGGGAGGGCTCACCGGGGAGCTGTTTTTT. It specifies CSIRAGGLTGELFF.

V usage is TRBV6-6 and J usage is TRBJ1-6; D not certain. Germline values: CDR1 MNHNY, CDR2 SVGAGI (reference sequence). The V end was cut by 7 bases, the J end by 0 bases, with 7 bases between. The CDR3 is 14 amino acids. As DNA, the CDR3 is TGTGCCAGCACCCAGAGCTCCTATAATTCACCCCTCCACTTT. The encoded protein is CASTQSSYNSPLHF.

The genes are TRBV4-2 and TRBJ2-2; D gene unclear. CDR3 length: 15 residues. Trimming removed 1 base at V and 2 bases at J, with 8 bases between. Germline lookup yields CDR1 LGHNA and CDR2 YNFKEQ. CDR3 DNA sequence: TGTGCCAGCAGCCAAGGCGTGGGAAACACCGGGGAGCTGTTTTTT. Translated: CASSQGVGNTGELFF.

The chain couples TRBV25-1 to TRBJ2-7; 14 bases are shared with TRBD2. Trimming at V came to 4 bases and at J to 1 base, leaving 6 bases not matched to a gene. The length of the CDR3 is 17 residues. The V gene's germline CDR1 is MGHDK and CDR2 SYGVNS. CDR3 sequence (DNA): TGTGCCAGCAGTGTCGGGACTAGCGGGAGTGGGTCCTACGAGCAGTACTTC. It encodes CASSVGTSGSGSYEQYF.

This chain connects TRBV7-9 to TRBJ1-3; D gene unclear. The CDR3 contains 14 residues. Germline V gene lookup returns CDR1 SEHNR and CDR2 FQNEAQ (reference sequence). V shed 6 bases and J shed 0 bases, with 9 bases lying between them. CDR3 region: CASRGADSGNTIYF. The CDR3 region has the DNA TGTGCCAGCAGGGGAGCGGACTCTGGAAACACCATATATTTT. The full variable domain, with the rest looked up from reference TRBV7-9 and TRBJ1-3, is DTGVSQNPRHKITKRGQNVTFRCDPISEHNRLYWYRQTLGQGPEFLTYFQNEAQLEKSRLLSDRFSAERPKGSFSTLEIQRTEQGDSAMYLCASRGADSGNTIYFGEGSWLTVV.

This chain joins TRBV28 and TRBJ2-7; 7 bases line up with TRBD2. This CDR3 has 15 amino acids. The V segment lost 3 bases and the J segment 3 bases; nucleotides outside the gene matches: 8. Looked up from germline, CDR1 is MDHEN and CDR2 is SYDVKM. The CDR3 here is CASSFVAQRGYEQYF. CDR3 in DNA: TGTGCCAGCAGTTTTGTCGCCCAGCGGGGCTACGAGCAGTACTTC.

The rearrangement joins TRBV27 to TRBJ2-2, with 10 nucleotides matching TRBD2. The CDR3 has 17 residues. The germline gives CDR1 MNHEY, CDR2 SMNVEV (reference sequence). Trimming took 0 bases from V and 8 from J; bases not matched to a gene: 9. The CDR3 sequence: CASSLSRTSGPNGELFF. CDR3 nucleotides: TGTGCCAGCAGTTTATCGAGGACTAGCGGCCCTAATGGGGAGCTGTTTTTT.

V usage is TRBV14 and J usage is TRBJ2-5; possibly TRBD2 for D (6 bases). V shed 1 base and J shed 4 bases, with 10 bases lying between them. There are 14 residues in the CDR3. CDR1 SGHDN and CDR2 FVKESK come from the germline V gene. CDR3: CASSQAGVPETQYF. CDR3 DNA sequence: TGTGCCAGCAGCCAAGCGGGGGTGCCAGAGACCCAGTACTTC.

V is TRBV5-1 and J is TRBJ2-3, with unresolved D. The CDR3 is 18 residues long. CDR1 SGHRS and CDR2 YFSETQ come from the germline V gene. Trimming cost V 0 bases and J 0 bases, with 17 bases left between them. CDR3 nucleotide sequence: TGCGCCAGCAGCTTGGATAGGGCCGGCTTTGGGAGCACAGATACGCAGTATTTT. Its protein is CASSLDRAGFGSTDTQYF.

This chain joins TRBV30 and TRBJ2-7; 9 bases align to TRBD1. With 0 bases clipped from V and 7 bases from J, the junction kept 4 bases outside the gene matches. This CDR3 contains 13 residues. CDR1 and CDR2 from the germline V gene are GTSNPN and SVGIG (reference sequence). CDR3 region: CAWSVGTGYEQYF. In DNA, the CDR3 is TGTGCCTGGAGTGTCGGGACAGGGTATGAGCAGTACTTC.

This clone was found once. The chain combines TRBV18 with TRBJ2-7; no clear D gene. This CDR3 is built from 13 residues. Germline V gene data show CDR1 as KGHSH and CDR2 as LQKENI. With 3 bases removed from V and 3 bases from J, the gap between germline ends came to 9 bases. CDR3 region: CASSPLFLYEQYF. Written as DNA, the CDR3 is TGTGCCAGCTCACCCCTATTCCTCTACGAGCAGTACTTC.

The chain links TRBV9 to TRBJ1-6; D unclear. This CDR3 is built from 17 residues. V shed 0 bases and J shed 6 bases, with 16 bases lying between them. Germline CDR1 is SGDLS and CDR2 is YYNGEE. CDR3 loop: CASSVAQAPGINSPLHF. CDR3 coding DNA: TGTGCCAGCAGCGTAGCTCAGGCCCCGGGGATTAATTCACCCCTCCACTTT.

This sequence joins TRBV14 and TRBJ2-2; 8 nucleotides match TRBD1. V lost 5 bases, J lost 6 bases, and 8 bases stayed unmatched. The length of the CDR3 is 15 residues. Germline values: CDR1 SGHDN, CDR2 FVKESK. The CDR3 DNA follows: TGTGCCAGCAGCTCTCGACAGGGGATTGCCGGGGAGCTGTTTTTT. This encodes CASSSRQGIAGELFF.

The chain combines TRBV7-3 with TRBJ2-5, with TRBD2 as a possible D gene (5 bases). The CDR3 extends over 13 amino acids. Germline loops: CDR1 SGHTA, CDR2 FQGTGA. V shed 2 bases and J shed 5 bases, with 9 bases lying between them. CDR3 sequence reads: CASSLSTKETQYF. Here the CDR3 DNA reads TGTGCCAGCAGCTTATCGACTAAGGAGACCCAGTACTTC.

The sample holds a few counts of this clone. The rearrangement links TRBV28 to TRBJ1-2; no reliable D call. Germline V gene lookup returns CDR1 MDHEN and CDR2 SYDVKM. The V end was cut by 4 bases, the J end by 8 bases, with 14 bases between. This CDR3 spans 13 amino acids. The CDR3 bases are TGTGCCAGCAGTTATTTTCTGGGCAGGGGCTACACCTTC. Protein product: CASSYFLGRGYTF.

The chain has TRBV5-1 and TRBJ2-1; no firm D call. CDR3 length equals 12 residues. CDR1 and CDR2 from the germline V gene are SGHRS and YFSETQ. V was pared by 1 base and J by 9 bases, with 8 bases between. CDR3: CASSLSRREQFF. The CDR3 region has the DNA TGCGCCAGCAGCTTGTCCAGGCGTGAGCAGTTCTTC.